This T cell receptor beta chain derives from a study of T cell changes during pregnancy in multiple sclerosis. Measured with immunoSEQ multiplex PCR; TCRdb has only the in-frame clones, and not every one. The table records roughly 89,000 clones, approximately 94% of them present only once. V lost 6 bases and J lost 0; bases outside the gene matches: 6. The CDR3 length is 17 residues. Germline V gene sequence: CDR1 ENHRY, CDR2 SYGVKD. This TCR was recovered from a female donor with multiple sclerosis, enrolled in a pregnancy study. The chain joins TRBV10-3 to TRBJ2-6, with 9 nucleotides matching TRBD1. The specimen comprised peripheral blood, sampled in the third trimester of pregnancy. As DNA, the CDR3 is TGTGCCATCAGGACAGGGGGAACCATCTCTGGGGCCAACGTCCTGACTTTC. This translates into CAIRTGGTISGANVLTF.